The present T cell receptor beta chain was sequenced within a study of T cell clonality in common variable immunodeficiency. Assay used: immunoSEQ multiplex PCR; TCRdb lists only in-frame clones, some missing. Observed in the sample are some 38,000 clones, none of them singletons. This clone was detected many times. As yet, its antigen is unknown. The CDR3 is cut off 3 residues early in the read; its end comes from the germline J gene. The study, taken as a whole, reports: In common variable immunodeficiency, TCR beta chains reportedly carried fewer deletions and N-nucleotide insertions.

Germline values: CDR1 SEHNR, CDR2 FQNEAQ (reference sequence). The CDR3 is 15 residues long. V was pared by 1 base and J by 5 bases, with 3 bases of the junction left unmatched. Sequenced input: peripheral blood mononuclear cells. The gene calls are TRBV7-9 and TRBJ2-5, with TRBD1 identical over 11 bases. The clonotype was recovered from a person aged 18 to 70 in good health. The CDR3 DNA, read in part, is TGTGCCAGCAGCTTAGGGACAGGGGGCGGTGAGACC. Its translation is CASSLGTGGGET. The entire CDR3 protein reads CASSLGTGGGETQYF.